A single sample is the source of the 12 T cell receptor beta chains below, sequenced in a study. Amplification of TRBV12-4/TRBJ1-2 clonotypes used adaptor-ligated barcode primers. TCRdb passed the multiplex PCR reads through MiXCR, listing each CDR3 protein once. The table lists 1,500 to 2,000 distinct CDR3 sequences, 1.3% of them singletons. The sequencing sample was made of naive CD4+ T cells sorted from blood. The sample's subset: naive CD4+ T cells, CD4+CD45RA+CD25-. The receptor set was obtained from a female donor with breast cancer.

This clonotype is large in the sample. One end of the junction is discordant with germline, which a read error may explain. The chain couples TRBV12-3 or TRBV12-4 to TRBJ1-2; D gene uncertain. CDR3 length: 11 residues. This CDR3 is CASSLREKLGF. In DNA, the CDR3 is TGTGCCAGCAGTTTAAGAGAGAAGTTGGGCTTC.

By proportion, this clonotype is large. The chain uses TRBV12-3 or TRBV12-4 and TRBJ1-2; D possibly corresponds to TRBD1 (5 bases). The CDR3 sequence is 12 residues long. V was shortened by 9 bases and J by 0 bases, with 8 bases between the two germline ends. The CDR3 is CASQGANYGYTF. Written as DNA, the CDR3 is TGTGCCAGTCAGGGAGCTAACTATGGCTACACCTTC.

This clonotype was observed at least ten times. V is TRBV12-3 or TRBV12-4 and J is TRBJ1-2; a possible D gene is TRBD1 (5 bases). V lost 3 bases and J 3 bases, leaving 8 bases between the germline ends. CDR3 length: 13 amino acids. The CDR3 sequence: CASSFDSYYGYTF. The CDR3 DNA sequence: TGTGCCAGCAGTTTCGACAGTTACTATGGCTACACCTTC.

This clonotype is medium-sized in the sample. This rearrangement joins TRBV12-3 or TRBV12-4 to TRBJ1-2; D gene ambiguous. CDR3 size: 10 residues. V was cut by 8 bases and J by 5 bases, with 6 bases left in between. The CDR3 bases are TGTGCCAGCGGGTCTTATGGCTACACCTTC. This gives the protein CASGSYGYTF.

The chain uses TRBV12-3 or TRBV12-4 and TRBJ1-2; possible D gene TRBD1, 5 bases. This CDR3 spans 12 amino acids. V was shortened by 5 bases and J by 4 bases, with 8 bases between the two germline ends. CDR3 region: CASSKTVYGYTF. CDR3 nucleotide sequence: TGTGCCAGCAGTAAGACAGTCTATGGCTACACCTTC.

This clonotype was seen only a few times. The V call is TRBV12-3 or TRBV12-4, the J call TRBJ1-2; unclear D gene. The CDR3 totals 13 residues. V was pared by 2 bases and J by 4 bases, with 8 bases between. As DNA, the CDR3 is TGTGCCAGCAGTTTAATCGGAATCTATGGCTACACCTTC. Protein: CASSLIGIYGYTF.

This clonotype is judged medium-sized. The rearrangement joins TRBV12-3 or TRBV12-4 to TRBJ1-2; 8 positions match TRBD1. CDR3 length: 17 residues. V trimming: 5 bases; J trimming: 1 base; junction bases outside the gene matches: 12. The CDR3 DNA is TGTGCCAGCAGTCCAACCAGCAGCGGACAGGGTAACTATGGCTACACCTTC. Its protein product is CASSPTSSGQGNYGYTF.

This clonotype is labeled medium-sized. The chain uses TRBV12-3 or TRBV12-4 and TRBJ1-2; D remains ambiguous. The CDR3 length is 13 residues. The V and J ends lost 6 bases and 4 bases respectively, with 12 bases between them. The DNA of the CDR3 is TGTGCCAGCAGCCCAGAGATGAGCTATGGCTACACCTTC. This encodes CASSPEMSYGYTF.

Relative to its sample, this clonotype is medium-sized. The chain joins TRBV12-3 or TRBV12-4 to TRBJ1-2; D is unresolved. The CDR3 consists of 14 residues. Trimming shortened V by 2 bases and J by 6 bases, and 13 bases separated the two germline ends. The CDR3 region has the DNA TGTGCCAGCAGTTTATTTGATCGTGGTAATGGCTACACCTTC. Its translation: CASSLFDRGNGYTF.

Relative to its sample, this clonotype is medium-sized (0.01 to 0.1%). V gene TRBV12-3 or TRBV12-4 combines with J gene TRBJ1-2; D is possibly TRBD1 (5 bases). There are 13 residues in the CDR3. Trimming pared 2 bases from V and 4 bases from J, leaving 8 bases between. CDR3 coding DNA: TGTGCCAGCAGTTTAACAGACAGCTATGGCTACACCTTC. This sequence encodes CASSLTDSYGYTF.

This clonotype qualifies as medium-sized. The rearrangement joins TRBV12-3 or TRBV12-4 to TRBJ1-2; possibly TRBD1 for D (6 bases). The CDR3 contains 13 residues. V was shortened by 6 bases and J by 1 base, with 9 bases between the two germline ends. The chain's CDR3 is CASSYRVNYGYTF. CDR3 bases: TGTGCCAGCAGCTACAGGGTTAACTATGGCTACACCTTC.

This clonotype is medium-sized by share. The CDR3 nucleotides read TGTGCCAGCAGTTTAACCGGTCAGACGCAGCATGGCTACACCTTC. Amino acids: CASSLTGQTQHGYTF. The V call is TRBV12-3 or TRBV12-4, the J call TRBJ1-2, with no clear D. The CDR3 length is 15 residues. V was pared by 2 bases and J by 6 bases, with 16 bases between.